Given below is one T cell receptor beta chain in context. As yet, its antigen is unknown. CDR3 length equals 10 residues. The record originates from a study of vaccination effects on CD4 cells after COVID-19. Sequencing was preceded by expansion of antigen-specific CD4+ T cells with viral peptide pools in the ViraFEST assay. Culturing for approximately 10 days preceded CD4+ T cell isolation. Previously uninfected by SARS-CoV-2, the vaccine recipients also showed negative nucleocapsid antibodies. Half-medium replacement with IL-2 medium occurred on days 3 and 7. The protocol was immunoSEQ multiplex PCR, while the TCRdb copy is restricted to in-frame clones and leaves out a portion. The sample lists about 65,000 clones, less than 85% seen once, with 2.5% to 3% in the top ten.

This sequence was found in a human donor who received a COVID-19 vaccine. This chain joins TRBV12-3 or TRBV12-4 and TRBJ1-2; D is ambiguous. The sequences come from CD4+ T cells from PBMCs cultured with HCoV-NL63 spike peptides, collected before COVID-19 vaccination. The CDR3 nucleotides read TGTGCGGGCGGGTACTATGGCTACACCTTC. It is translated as CAGGYYGYTF.